This TCR beta chain was sequenced for a study of blood T cell repertoires in COVID-19. Study information: Samples came from the United States, Italy and Spain, spanning acute and convalescent COVID-19. From T cells, B-cell-depleted T cells, or PBMCs came the material, which was cDNA or gDNA.

This clone was observed a few times. Authors' methods: Estimation of nucleated cell counts relied on the amplification of reference gene primers. Only in-frame clones appear in the TCRdb table, and some are missing; sequencing was by immunoSEQ multiplex PCR. Clone size and V and J calls were adopted from that table, with D and trimming inferred from the DNA. The sample has about 250,000 clones; about 80% are singletons. V was shortened by 7 bases and J by 8 bases, with 9 bases between the two germline ends. Germline CDR1 reads MDHEN; CDR2 reads SYDVKM. There are 12 residues in the CDR3. The origin of this receptor is a man older than 75 with acute or convalescent COVID-19. This chain connects TRBV28 to TRBJ1-6; D not resolved. Sequencing input: peripheral blood. The CDR3 DNA reads TGTGCCAGCAACTCGATGGATTCACCCCTCCACTTT. Its protein product is CASNSMDSPLHF.